The clone carrying this T cell receptor (beta chain) was detected ten times or more. The antigen remains unidentified. Per germline, CDR1 SGHRS and CDR2 YFSETQ. The CDR3 has 13 amino acids. V lost 3 bases, J lost 6 bases, and 10 bases lay in between. This sample stems from a study of T cells in Graves' hyperthyroidism and ophthalmopathy. Study-wide background: Blood from the periphery was taken at initial diagnosis, before any treatment.

TCR beta CDR3 regions were amplified from RNA transcripts. In the first-round RT-PCR of the TCR CDR3, the HTBI primer set was used. MiXCR, applied by TCRdb to the multiplex PCR reads, yields one record per CDR3 protein. The sample records hundreds of thousands of distinct CDR3 sequences, roughly 15% being singletons. Study findings and constraints: Median prediction lead before ophthalmopathy onset was 5 to 7 months with the model.

Patients having uncontrolled infection, another autoimmune disease, pregnancy or lactation were not included. Orbital computed tomography, thyroid ultrasound, serum thyroxine and TRAb, and clinical symptoms together informed the diagnoses. The chain carries TRBV5-1 and TRBJ2-1; D is perhaps TRBD1 or TRBD2 (5 bases each). The TCR originated in an older woman with Graves' ophthalmopathy. Sequencing input: blood. CDR3 coding DNA: TGCGCCAGCAGCTCACAGGACTTCAATGAGCAGTTCTTC. It codes for CASSSQDFNEQFF.